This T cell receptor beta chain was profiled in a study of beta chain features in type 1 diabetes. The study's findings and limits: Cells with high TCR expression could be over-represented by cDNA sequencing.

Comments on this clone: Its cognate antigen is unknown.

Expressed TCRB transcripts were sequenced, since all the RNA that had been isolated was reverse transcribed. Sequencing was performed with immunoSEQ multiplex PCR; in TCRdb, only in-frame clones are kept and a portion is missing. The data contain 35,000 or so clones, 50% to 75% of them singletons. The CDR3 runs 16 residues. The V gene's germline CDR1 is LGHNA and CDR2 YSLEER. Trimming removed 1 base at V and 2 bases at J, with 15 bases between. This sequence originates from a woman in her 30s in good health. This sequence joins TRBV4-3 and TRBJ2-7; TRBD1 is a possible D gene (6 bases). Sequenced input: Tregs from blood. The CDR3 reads CASSQGGQGYPYEQYF. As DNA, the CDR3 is TGCGCCAGCAGCCAAGGGGGGCAGGGGTACCCCTACGAGCAGTACTTC.